The clone carrying this TCR beta chain was seen ten or more times. This sample was taken from a study of HIV-infected patients and healthy controls. The germline CDR1 and CDR2 sequences are DFQATT and SNEGSKA (reference sequence). The CDR3 covers 15 residues. Germline trimming cut 4 bases from V and 3 bases from J; bases unmatched to any gene: 9. Each CDR3 protein is one row after TCRdb ran MiXCR on the 5' RACE reads. The sample consists of approximately 64,000 distinct CDR3 sequences, about 19% of them appearing once. The sequencing input was CD4+ T cells from blood. This sequence joins TRBV20-1 and TRBJ2-5; TRBD2 matches 9 bases. The TCR originated in a human donor in good health. CDR3 coding DNA: TGCAGTGCTATGACGACTAGCGGATTAAAAGAGACCCAGTACTTC. This codes for CSAMTTSGLKETQYF.